These 17 T cell receptor beta chains share one sample of origin, sequenced in a study of blood T cell repertoires in COVID-19. Here immunoSEQ multiplex PCR was the method, and the copy in TCRdb shows in-frame clones only, minus some. This repertoire shows tens of thousands of clones, 65% to 85% found once; its top ten account for 4.1%. Sequencing was performed on peripheral blood. Receptor source: a woman between 55 and 75 years old with acute or convalescent COVID-19.

The chain combines TRBV28 with TRBJ1-2; possible D gene TRBD1, 5 bases. This CDR3 comprises 14 residues. The germline V and J ends were trimmed by 5 bases and 7 bases, with 17 bases remaining between them. The V gene's germline CDR1 is MDHEN and CDR2 SYDVKM. CDR3 nucleotides: TGTGCCAGCAGTCCCCCGACTGGCCAGGGTGGCTACACCTTC. This encodes CASSPPTGQGGYTF.

This clone was seen many times. The genes are TRBV3-1 (or the pseudogene TRBV3-2) and TRBJ2-1; 14 nucleotides match TRBD2. V lost 4 bases and J lost 6; bases outside the gene matches: 5. The CDR3 runs to 16 residues. In germline, CDR1 is LGHDT, CDR2 YNNKEL (reference sequence). The CDR3 reads CASSPRLAGGRNEQFF. The DNA of the CDR3 is TGTGCCAGCAGCCCGAGACTAGCGGGGGGGCGCAATGAGCAGTTCTTC.

The chain has TRBV5-6 and TRBJ2-5; 8 bases fit TRBD2. V shed 4 bases, J shed 7 bases, and the junction held 6 bases outside the gene matches. CDR1 SGHDT and CDR2 YYEEEE come from the germline V gene. This CDR3 has 13 amino acids. For the CDR3, the DNA is TGTGCCAGCAGCCACACTAGCGGCCGGACCCAGTACTTC. Residues: CASSHTSGRTQYF.

This clone was detected only a few times. The CDR3 spells CASRKTRERAEKLFF. CDR3 bases: TGTGCCAGCAGAAAAACGAGAGAGAGGGCTGAAAAACTGTTTTTT. The chain links TRBV2 to TRBJ1-4, with D unclear. Trimming stripped 6 bases from V and 7 bases from J, with 18 bases between. The CDR3 totals 15 residues. In germline, CDR1 is SNHLY, CDR2 FYNNEI.

This chain connects TRBV6-4 to TRBJ1-2, with 8 bases lining up with TRBD1. Unmatched junction bases numbered 3, after V lost 6 bases and J lost 3 bases. Germline V lookup: CDR1 MRHNA, CDR2 SNTAGT. This CDR3 has 13 residues. The CDR3 coding sequence is TGTGCCAGCAGCCCGACAGGGGACTATGGCTACACCTTC. This gives the protein CASSPTGDYGYTF.

This clone was detected only once. The chain employs TRBV30 and TRBJ1-6; D is ambiguous. The ends were cut back, 5 bases at V and 7 bases at J, with 12 bases in the middle. The CDR3 length is 13 residues. CDR1 and CDR2 from the germline V gene are GTSNPN and SVGIG (reference sequence). The CDR3 region is CAWGFAKNSPLHF. The CDR3 bases are TGTGCCTGGGGCTTCGCGAAGAATTCACCCCTCCACTTT.

The chain is built from TRBV18 and TRBJ2-2, with D maybe TRBD1 (5 bases). Germline V gene lookup returns CDR1 KGHSH and CDR2 LQKENI. The CDR3 spans 17 residues. Trimming pared 5 bases from V and 1 base from J, leaving 17 bases between. CDR3 DNA sequence: TGTGCCAGCTCAGGTCTCGCACAGGTTGGGAACACCGGGGAGCTGTTTTTT. Translated, it gives CASSGLAQVGNTGELFF.

This clone was seen a handful of times. V is TRBV6-5 and J is TRBJ1-2; the D gene is possibly TRBD1 (5 bases). Germline V lookup: CDR1 MNHEY, CDR2 SVGAGI. V was pared by 6 bases and J by 6 bases, with 14 bases between. This CDR3 has 13 amino acids. CDR3 in amino acids: CASRRRTGDGYTF. DNA for the CDR3: TGTGCCAGCAGGCGCCGGACGGGGGATGGCTACACCTTC.

The rearrangement links TRBV2 to TRBJ1-1; tentative D call: TRBD1 (6 bases). This CDR3 spans 16 amino acids. CDR1 and CDR2 from the germline V gene are SNHLY and FYNNEI. Trimming took off 2 bases at V and 1 base at J, with 14 bases between the two ends. CDR3 bases: TGTGCCAGCAGTGAAATCCTAGGACAGCGGAACACTGAAGCTTTCTTT. It is translated as CASSEILGQRNTEAFF. Based on the CDR3 plus reference TRBV2 and TRBJ1-1, the full variable domain is EPEVTQTPSHQVTQMGQEVILRCVPISNHLYFYWYRQILGQKVEFLVSFYNNEISEKSEIFDDQFSVERPDGSNFTLKIRSTKLEDSAMYFCASSEILGQRNTEAFFGQGTRLTVV.

This chain links TRBV3-1 (or the pseudogene TRBV3-2) with TRBJ2-7, with 10 bases lining up with TRBD2. CDR1 LGHDT and CDR2 YNNKEL come from the germline V gene (reference sequence). The CDR3 loop spans 16 amino acids. The J segment lost 4 bases and the V segment lost 1 base, leaving 7 bases of the junction unmatched. The CDR3 loop is CASSQGGGSGRYEQYF. DNA of the CDR3: TGTGCCAGCAGCCAAGGAGGTGGTAGCGGGAGGTACGAGCAGTACTTC.

The V and J genes are TRBV19 and TRBJ1-5, with a possible D match to TRBD1 (6 bases). Germline V lookup: CDR1 LNHDA, CDR2 SQIVND (reference sequence). Trimming shortened V by 6 bases and J by 2 bases, and 20 bases separated the two germline ends. The CDR3 extends over 17 amino acids. CDR3 sequence: CASSEAGLRQGNQPQHF. The CDR3 DNA sequence: TGTGCCAGTAGCGAGGCCGGACTCCGACAGGGCAATCAGCCCCAGCATTTT.

The chain employs TRBV3-1 (or the pseudogene TRBV3-2) and TRBJ1-2, with D possibly being TRBD1 (6 bases). Deletions cut 6 bases from V and 4 bases from J, with 12 bases between. In germline, CDR1 is LGHDT, CDR2 YNNKEL (reference sequence). This CDR3 comprises 13 residues. The chain's CDR3 is CASSLGGSYGYTF. CDR3 bases: TGTGCCAGCAGTCTTGGGGGCTCCTATGGCTACACCTTC.

The chain links TRBV18 to TRBJ2-1; D possibly corresponds to TRBD1 (8 bases). This CDR3 comprises 16 residues. CDR1 and CDR2 (germline): KGHSH, LQKENI. The V and J ends lost 3 bases and 4 bases respectively, with 16 bases between them. The CDR3 coding sequence is TGTGCCAGCTCACCGCAGGGGGCGGGGGTATACAATGAGCAGTTCTTC. Its protein product is CASSPQGAGVYNEQFF.

This chain connects TRBV24-1 to TRBJ1-1; D remains unclear. The V gene lost 3 bases and the J gene lost 6 bases, with 10 bases spanning the gap. The germline CDR1 and CDR2 sequences are KGHDR and SFDVKD. The CDR3 extends over 13 amino acids. The CDR3 loop is CATSDPGRPEAFF. The CDR3 nucleotides are TGTGCCACCAGTGATCCTGGGAGGCCTGAAGCTTTCTTT.

The J gene is TRBJ1-2, the V gene TRBV5-1; no clear D gene. V shed 4 bases and J shed 3 bases, with 10 bases lying between them. There are 13 residues in the CDR3. Germline V gene sequence: CDR1 SGHRS, CDR2 YFSETQ. This CDR3 reads CASSTETYYGYTF. CDR3 sequence (DNA): TGCGCCAGCAGCACTGAGACATACTATGGCTACACCTTC. Complete variable domain (other parts from reference TRBV5-1 and TRBJ1-2): KAGVTQTPRYLIKTRGQQVTLSCSPISGHRSVSWYQQTPGQGLQFLFEYFSETQRNKGNFPGRFSGRQFSNSRSEMNVSTLELGDSALYLCASSTETYYGYTFGSGTRLTVV.

The table lists this clone with a few counts. This chain joins TRBV7-2 and TRBJ1-3, with D possibly being TRBD1 (6 bases). Per germline, CDR1 SGHTA and CDR2 FQGNSA. Deletions cut 5 bases from V and 3 bases from J, with 17 bases between. The CDR3 consists of 16 residues. CDR3 in amino acids: CASSLGGSGDGNTIYF. CDR3 in DNA: TGTGCCAGCAGCCTTGGGGGTTCAGGGGATGGAAACACCATATATTTT. The full variable domain, in which reference TRBV7-2 and TRBJ1-3 provide the parts outside the CDR3, is GAGVSQSPSNKVTEKGKDVELRCDPISGHTALYWYRQSLGQGLEFLIYFQGNSAPDKSGLPSDRFSAERTGGSVSTLTIQRTQQEDSAVYLCASSLGGSGDGNTIYFGEGSWLTVV.

V gene TRBV19 combines with J gene TRBJ2-6, with D unclear. Looked up from germline, CDR1 is LNHDA and CDR2 is SQIVND (reference sequence). V shed 3 bases and J shed 0 bases, with 6 bases lying between them. This CDR3 region has 15 residues. Here the CDR3 reads CASSISVSGANVLTF. The CDR3 region has the DNA TGTGCCAGTAGTATCTCGGTCTCTGGGGCCAACGTCCTGACTTTC.